A selection of T cell receptor beta chains follows, all from one sample in a study of shared clonotypes between healthy human individuals. Profiled with immunoSEQ multiplex PCR; TCRdb holds only in-frame clones, not every one. Of roughly 850,000 clones in the sample, 90% to 97% were seen once. Sequences were obtained from naive CD8+ T cells sorted from blood. The receptor source for this set is a man aged 25 to 40 in good health. Both conserved end residues are part of each CDR3.

j_call	v_call	cdr3_aa
TRBJ1-5	TRBV13	CASSSRGDSQPQHF
TRBJ2-1	TRBV25-1	CASSESGLAFKEDEQFF
TRBJ2-5	TRBV30	CAWNSVGSGSETQYF
TRBJ2-3	TRBV4-1	CASSQGTGGDTDTQYF
TRBJ1-2	TRBV25-1	CASRGDREINYGYTF
TRBJ2-7	TRBV9	CASSESTGSSYEQYF
TRBJ2-7	TRBV14	CASSQEGYSTDEQYF
TRBJ1-2	TRBV27	CASSLGAGTHYGYTF
TRBJ1-2	TRBV9	CASSVVGSGYTF
TRBJ1-1	TRBV13	CASSFRGSTEAFF
TRBJ2-2	TRBV11-3	CASSTWTSGNTGELFF
TRBJ2-1	TRBV9	CASSVTAGTYYNEQFF
TRBJ2-1	TRBV2	CASSEWTIGSEQFF
TRBJ2-7	TRBV7-2	CASSIGHSYEQYF
TRBJ1-5	TRBV19	CASSIEGSRNQPQHF
TRBJ2-1	TRBV7-9	CASSLSGRVAGGPSNEQFF
TRBJ1-2	TRBV15	CATSREKGELRYGYTF
TRBJ2-1	TRBV7-9	CASSRHLAGNYNEQFF
TRBJ2-7	TRBV27	CASRSRGASYEQYF
TRBJ2-7	TRBV6-5	CASSYGPDILYEQYF
TRBJ2-2	TRBV14	CASSQDGPRQYGIGELFF
TRBJ1-2	TRBV4-1	CASSQDGSSYGYTF
TRBJ2-4	TRBV6-4	CRRWFKNIQYF
TRBJ1-1	TRBV7-9	CASSDGGTEAFF
TRBJ2-7	TRBV27	CASGGLAGGLGAYEQYF
TRBJ2-3	TRBV7-9	CASSLAGGELSTDTQYF
TRBJ1-2	TRBV7-9	CASSLVNRDTYGYTF
TRBJ2-3	TRBV15	CAVPRTSGRTDTQYF
TRBJ2-7	TRBV6-5	CASTDPRTYEQYF
TRBJ2-1	TRBV7-9	CASSLVQGFGNEQFF
TRBJ2-7	TRBV6-5	CASSSQTEQYF
TRBJ2-7	TRBV27	CASSSSSYEQYF
TRBJ1-1	TRBV4-1	CASSQGQGEMNTEAFF
TRBJ2-3	TRBV11-3	CASSSPAGEADTQYF
TRBJ2-3	TRBV7-6	CASSLAWGGTDTQYF
TRBJ2-1	TRBV7-8	CASSLQGGYEQFF
TRBJ1-2	TRBV2	CASRPATIYGYTF
TRBJ2-7	TRBV9	CASSVARQATPYEQYF
TRBJ2-2	TRBV5-1	CASSTRNLNTGELFF
TRBJ2-1	TRBV29-1	CSSQTVSYNEQFF
TRBJ2-7	TRBV7-8	CASSLETSGAYEQYF